These 12 T cell receptor beta chains share one sample of origin, sequenced in a study of cytomegalovirus exposure and HLA in healthy donors. The PCR ran on 60 Vbeta and 13 Jbeta primers. TCRdb's table, derived via immunoSEQ multiplex PCR, lists solely in-frame clones and lacks some. The data hold roughly 80,000 clones, with around 65% observed a single time. The sequencing sample was made of PBMCs. The receptor set was obtained from a man aged 60 to 75 in good health and CMV-seropositive.

The DNA for the CDR3 is TGTGCCAGCAGCTTCCGGGCTGGAAACACCATATATTTT. Its protein product is CASSFRAGNTIYF. The chain carries TRBV5-8 and TRBJ1-3; no clear D. Germline loops: CDR1 SGHTS, CDR2 YDEGEE. V was clipped by 2 bases and J by 2 bases, with 5 bases between them. The CDR3 runs to 13 residues.

The chain recombines TRBV4-1 with TRBJ2-5, with a possible D match to TRBD1 (6 bases). In germline, CDR1 is MGHRA, CDR2 YSYEKL. Trimming took 1 base from V and 6 from J, leaving 18 bases between them. This CDR3 is built from 16 residues. In nucleotides, the CDR3 is TGCGCCAGCAGCCAAGGAGTACAGGGCGAATTAAAGACCCAGTACTTC. Translation: CASSQGVQGELKTQYF.

The chain couples TRBV18 to TRBJ1-2, with 9 bases that match TRBD1. The trim removed 6 bases at V and 1 base at J, leaving 6 bases unmatched. This CDR3 has 15 amino acids. CDR1 is KGHSH and CDR2 is LQKENI in the germline V gene. The CDR3 here is CASSPTGGSNYGYTF. For the CDR3, the DNA is TGTGCCAGCTCCCCGACAGGGGGGAGTAACTATGGCTACACCTTC.

This chain joins TRBV6-5 and TRBJ1-5, with 10 bases identical to TRBD1. The CDR3 covers 15 residues. Germline CDR1 and CDR2: MNHEY and SVGAGI. The V gene end was trimmed by 5 bases and the J gene end by 2 bases; junction bases not matched to a gene: 3. In nucleotides, the CDR3 is TGTGCCAGCAGTCCCGGACAGGGGGGCAATCAGCCCCAGCATTTT. As protein: CASSPGQGGNQPQHF.

This clone was seen only once. CDR3 amino acids: CASSVTGTSGNEQYF. The CDR3 nucleotides are TGCGCCAGCAGCGTGACCGGGACTAGCGGGAACGAGCAGTACTTC. The chain employs TRBV5-1 and TRBJ2-7; 13 bases match TRBD2. Unmatched junction bases numbered 6, after V lost 4 bases and J lost 5 bases. Looked up from germline, CDR1 is SGHRS and CDR2 is YFSETQ. CDR3 length: 15 amino acids.

This chain links TRBV6-5 with TRBJ1-5, with 7 bases identical to TRBD1. V lost 5 bases to trimming and J lost 7 bases; unmatched junction nucleotides: 5. The CDR3 length is 13 residues. The germline CDR1 and CDR2 sequences are MNHEY and SVGAGI. CDR3 DNA: TGTGCCAGCAGTCTTACAGGGGACCAGCCCCAGCATTTT. This encodes CASSLTGDQPQHF.

The chain has TRBV2 and TRBJ2-1; D perhaps matches TRBD2 (6 bases). Trimming pared 1 base from V and 2 bases from J, leaving 12 bases between. The CDR3 sequence is 16 residues long. From germline, CDR1 is SNHLY and CDR2 FYNNEI. CDR3 DNA: TGTGCCAGCAGTGAAGAAGCGGGTGCTACCTACAATGAGCAGTTCTTC. As protein: CASSEEAGATYNEQFF.

V gene TRBV9 combines with J gene TRBJ1-1, with D unresolved. V was cut by 4 bases and J by 4 bases, with 8 bases left in between. Germline values: CDR1 SGDLS, CDR2 YYNGEE. This CDR3 spans 12 amino acids. CDR3 region: CASSKSSTEAFF. The CDR3 region has the DNA TGTGCCAGCAGCAAGTCGAGCACTGAAGCTTTCTTT.

The chain employs TRBV27 and TRBJ2-1; weak D call: TRBD2 (5 bases). The V and J ends lost 5 bases and 7 bases respectively, with 21 bases between them. From germline, CDR1 is MNHEY and CDR2 SMNVEV (reference sequence). The CDR3 has 16 amino acids. The CDR3 nucleotides are TGTGCCAGCAGTCCAACGCGAGCTCTAGCCAATAATGAGCAGTTCTTC. Protein product: CASSPTRALANNEQFF.

CDR3 loop: CASNSRDRGADTQYF. CDR3 nucleotides: TGTGCCAGCAACAGCCGGGACAGGGGAGCAGATACGCAGTATTTT. The V gene is TRBV6-5, the J gene TRBJ2-3, with TRBD1 identical over 10 bases. Germline values: CDR1 MNHEY, CDR2 SVGAGI. The length of the CDR3 is 15 residues. V shed 7 bases, J shed 4 bases, and the junction held 8 bases outside the gene matches.

The CDR3 sequence: CASSLSSPPRGIKETQYF. CDR3 sequence (DNA): TGTGCCAGCAGCCTCTCAAGTCCCCCTCGGGGAATTAAAGAGACCCAGTACTTC. The V and J genes are TRBV7-8 and TRBJ2-5; the D gene is possibly TRBD2 (5 bases). Trimming pared 5 bases from V and 3 bases from J, leaving 25 bases between. The CDR3 is made up of 18 amino acids. Germline CDR1 reads SGHVS; CDR2 reads FQNEAQ.

V and J are TRBV5-4 and TRBJ2-1; 9 bases line up with TRBD2. V was pared by 2 bases and J by 9 bases, with 9 bases of the junction left unmatched. The germline CDR1 and CDR2 sequences are SGHNT and YYREEE (reference sequence). This CDR3 is built from 15 residues. CDR3 nucleotide sequence: TGTGCCAGCAGCTTCTTTACGGCGGGGGGGGTTGAGCAGTTCTTC. It translates to CASSFFTAGGVEQFF.